This passage covers 7 T cell receptor beta chains from one sample sequenced in a study of blood T cell repertoires in COVID-19. Produced via immunoSEQ multiplex PCR; TCRdb's table is partial and in-frame only. In the table there are about 160,000 clones, 87% of which are singletons. The material sequenced was PBMCs or T cells enriched from blood (not recorded which). The origin of the receptors is a woman between 35 and 50 years old who had been exposed to COVID-19.

The chain is built from TRBV10-1 and TRBJ2-3; 7 bases map to TRBD1. The CDR3 is 15 amino acids. V shed 8 bases, J shed 3 bases, and the junction held 11 bases outside the gene matches. Germline values: CDR1 WNHNN, CDR2 SYGVQD (reference sequence). CDR3 bases: TGCGCCAGCGGGATAGGGGGCAGCGAAACAGATACGCAGTATTTT. Protein sequence: CASGIGGSETDTQYF.

The V and J genes are TRBV27 and TRBJ2-7; 10 positions agree with TRBD1. This CDR3 contains 14 residues. Germline values: CDR1 MNHEY, CDR2 SMNVEV (reference sequence). The ends lost 2 bases at V and 5 bases at J; junction bases unmatched: 3. For the CDR3, the DNA is TGTGCCAGCAGTTTAACGACAGGGGGCCACGAGCAGTACTTC. It is translated as CASSLTTGGHEQYF.

The gene calls are TRBV28 and TRBJ1-1; 10 bases agree with TRBD1. Germline V gives CDR1 MDHEN, CDR2 SYDVKM. The J segment lost 0 bases and the V segment lost 0 bases, leaving 4 bases of the junction unmatched. This CDR3 region has 17 residues. CDR3 amino acids: CASSLWGTGALNTEAFF. The DNA of the CDR3 is TGTGCCAGCAGTTTATGGGGGACAGGGGCCCTGAACACTGAAGCTTTCTTT. The entire variable domain, with the rest obtained from reference TRBV28 and TRBJ1-1, is as follows: DVKVTQSSRYLVKRTGEKVFLECVQDMDHENMFWYRQDPGLGLRLIYFSYDVKMKEKGDIPEGYSVSREKKERFSLILESASTNQTSMYLCASSLWGTGALNTEAFFGQGTRLTVV.

This sequence joins TRBV29-1 and TRBJ1-2; a weak D match, TRBD1 (6 bases). The CDR3 runs to 13 residues. Trimming pared 7 bases from V and 4 bases from J, leaving 16 bases between. Germline V gene data show CDR1 as SQVTM and CDR2 as ANQGSEA. In nucleotides, the CDR3 is TGCAGCGCCGCAGACAGGAGCCCCTATGGCTACACCTTC. Translating gives CSAADRSPYGYTF.

The genes are TRBV19 and TRBJ2-7, with 7 bases fitting TRBD1. Germline lookup yields CDR1 LNHDA and CDR2 SQIVND (reference sequence). CDR3 length: 17 amino acids. J lost 3 bases, V lost 6 bases, and 17 bases had no gene match. The CDR3 loop is CASRRRDRDRENYEQYF. The CDR3 DNA is TGTGCCAGTAGGCGACGAGACCGGGACAGAGAAAACTACGAGCAGTACTTC.

The rearrangement links TRBV7-8 to TRBJ1-3, with 8 positions matching TRBD1. Trimming took 5 bases from V and 5 from J; bases not matched to a gene: 8. This CDR3 comprises 15 residues. The germline gives CDR1 SGHVS, CDR2 FQNEAQ. The chain's CDR3 is CASSRDDRGRNTIYF. CDR3 in DNA: TGTGCCAGCAGCCGAGACGACAGGGGTCGAAACACCATATATTTT.

The chain uses TRBV11-2 and TRBJ2-7, with D maybe TRBD2 (5 bases). V lost 8 bases and J 4 bases, leaving 15 bases between the germline ends. CDR3 length equals 13 residues. Germline CDR1 and CDR2: SGHAT and FQNNGV. The CDR3 region has the DNA TGTGCCAGCCTTATCGGGGTTGAGTACGAGCAGTACTTC. Translating it yields CASLIGVEYEQYF.